The T cell receptor beta chain described here comes from a study of blood T cell repertoires in COVID-19. Study context: Italy, Spain and the United States were the sources of the convalescent and acute COVID-19 samples. The cDNA or gDNA used as material had been derived from T cells, B-cell-depleted T cells, or PBMCs.

As handled by the study authors: Estimation of nucleated cell counts relied on the amplification of reference gene primers. The protocol was immunoSEQ multiplex PCR, while the TCRdb copy is restricted to in-frame clones and leaves out a portion. V and J calls and clone size are given by that table; D and trimming were obtained from the DNA. The sample records about 140,000 clones, 82% being singletons. Trimming shortened V by 0 bases and J by 0 bases, and 11 bases separated the two germline ends. CDR3 size: 17 residues. CDR1 is KGHDR, CDR2 SFDVKD, per germline. Sequenced input: peripheral blood. This clonotype originated in a woman older than 75 with acute or convalescent COVID-19. This rearrangement joins TRBV24-1 to TRBJ1-3; D unclear. The CDR3 region has the DNA TGTGCCACCAGTGATTTGCGCAACGTGAGCTCTGGAAACACCATATATTTT. It encodes CATSDLRNVSSGNTIYF.